This passage covers 27 T cell receptor beta chains from one sample sequenced in a study of spatial heterogeneity in lung cancer. Study-level results: It was found that expanded intratumoral alpha and beta TCR counts tracked tumor mutation counts.

These receptors have no known antigen. As for time point: sample taken at primary tumor resection. Via MiXCR, TCRdb re-called the 5' RACE reads, giving one row per CDR3 protein. The data hold fewer than 15,000 distinct CDR3 sequences, with approximately 2.9% observed a single time. Here the sequenced sample was lung tumor tissue, taken at surgery. Receptors were obtained from a male donor with early-stage non-small cell lung cancer.

This clonotype was seen at least ten times. The chain joins TRBV27 to TRBJ2-2; D gene ambiguous. Per germline, CDR1 MNHEY and CDR2 SMNVEV (reference sequence). There are 17 residues in the CDR3. With 3 bases removed from V and 0 bases from J, the gap between germline ends came to 14 bases. The CDR3 here is CASSFSRRASNTGELFF. CDR3 DNA: TGTGCCAGCAGTTTTTCGCGAAGAGCTTCGAACACCGGGGAGCTGTTTTTT.

The chain joins TRBV21-1 to TRBJ2-2; no check of the table's D call, TRBD2, against the DNA was made. TRBV21-1 is termed a pseudogene. The CDR3 extends over 17 amino acids. CDR3 nucleotide sequence: TGTGCCATCAGCAAATTCGAAGCGGGGGATCACACCGGGGAGCTGTTTTTT. Encoded protein: CAISKFEAGDHTGELFF.

For this clonotype: Being one base from a much bigger clone, this may be a read error. The conserved closing phenylalanine or tryptophan is absent in this CDR3, likely reflecting a read error. It is unclear where the CDR3 begins or ends on the DNA, so no DNA is shown, and the CDR3 is as TCRdb lists it. The rearrangement links TRBV21-1 to TRBJ2-7; the tabulated D call, TRBD1, remains unverified against the DNA. TRBV21-1 is a pseudogene locus. The CDR3 adds up to 15 amino acids, both ends counted. CDR3 sequence: CASSKGPGHTYEQYS.

Ten or more counts support this clonotype. One end of the junction fails to match germline, which may point to a read error. The chain couples TRBV7-7 to TRBJ2-3; 7 bases agree with TRBD2. Germline values: CDR1 SSHAT, CDR2 FNYEAQ (reference sequence). The CDR3 has 14 amino acids. CDR3 in DNA: TGTGCTAGCAGCCTCGGACTAGGGGCAGATACGCAGTATTTT. As protein: CASSLGLGADTQYF. Full variable domain (rest looked up from reference TRBV7-7 and TRBJ2-3): GAGVSQSPRYKVTKRGQDVTLRCDPISSHATLYWYQQALGQGPEFLTYFNYEAQPDKSGLPSDRFSAERPEGSISTLTIQRTEQRDSAMYRCASSLGLGADTQYFGPGTRLTVL.

This clonotype has ten or more counts. The rearrangement joins TRBV7-6 to TRBJ2-1, with D possibly matching TRBD1 (7 bases). CDR3 size: 15 residues. Germline lookup yields CDR1 SGHVS and CDR2 FNYEAQ. V was cut by 1 base and J by 4 bases, with 11 bases left in between. The chain's CDR3 is CASSLETGRYNEQFF. The DNA of the CDR3 is TGTGCCAGCAGCTTAGAGACAGGGAGGTACAATGAGCAGTTCTTC.

This clonotype was counted between two and nine times. The gene calls are TRBV7-3 and TRBJ1-1; maybe TRBD1 (6 bases). Per germline, CDR1 SGHTA and CDR2 FQGTGA. The V and J ends lost 5 bases and 4 bases respectively, with 11 bases between them. CDR3 length: 13 amino acids. The CDR3 DNA sequence: TGTGCCAGCAGCGTGGGGGCGGCCACTGAAGCTTTCTTT. Translating it yields CASSVGAATEAFF.

This clonotype was counted ten times or more. The chain joins TRBV5-1 to TRBJ2-2, with 14 bases identical to TRBD2. V trimming: 4 bases; J trimming: 4 bases; junction bases outside the gene matches: 9. CDR3 length equals 18 residues. From germline, CDR1 is SGHRS and CDR2 YFSETQ. CDR3 nucleotides: TGCGCCAGCAGCAGCGGGACTAGCGGGGGTGTGGGCACCGGGGAGCTGTTTTTT. Translating gives CASSSGTSGGVGTGELFF.

In this sample, this clonotype turned up many times. This chain joins TRBV5-6 and TRBJ2-4, with D possibly TRBD2 on 5 matching bases. CDR3 length: 15 amino acids. CDR1 and CDR2 from the germline V gene are SGHDT and YYEEEE. The ends were cut back, 4 bases at V and 0 bases at J, with 11 bases in the middle. CDR3 sequence reads: CASSQDFVAKNIQYF. DNA for the CDR3: TGTGCCAGCAGCCAGGACTTCGTAGCCAAAAACATTCAGTACTTC.

Turning to this clonotype: A much larger clone differs from this one at a single base, so this may be a read error. This chain uses TRBV7-8 with TRBJ2-7; D is undetermined. The germline V and J ends were trimmed by 5 bases and 1 base, with 9 bases remaining between them. The CDR3 is 13 residues long. The germline gives CDR1 SGHVS, CDR2 FQNEAQ. CDR3 region: CASSHPASYEQYF. The CDR3 bases are TGTGCCAGCAGCCACCCAGCTTCCTACGAGCAGTACTTC.

This clonotype was found many times. This chain uses TRBV11-1 with TRBJ2-1; TRBD2 agrees at 13 bases. This CDR3 comprises 16 residues. Germline CDR1 SGHAT, CDR2 FQDESV (reference sequence). V lost 4 bases, J lost 3 bases, and 3 bases stayed unmatched. CDR3 sequence: CASSWTSGGFYNEQFF. The CDR3 bases are TGTGCCAGCAGCTGGACTAGCGGGGGATTCTACAATGAGCAGTTCTTC.

This clonotype was recorded at least ten times. The chain employs TRBV7-2 and TRBJ1-2, with D possibly matching TRBD1 (5 bases). The CDR3 is 14 residues long. Germline V gives CDR1 SGHTA, CDR2 FQGNSA. V gave up 6 bases and J gave up 4 bases, with 15 bases separating them. The CDR3 region is CASRDTGTAYGYTF. CDR3 coding DNA: TGTGCCAGCAGAGATACCGGGACGGCCTATGGCTACACCTTC.

This clonotype has at least ten counts. CDR3 sequence reads: CASSQDVDVGAAYGYTF. CDR3 DNA sequence: TGCGCCAGCAGCCAAGATGTGGACGTAGGGGCGGCCTATGGCTACACCTTC. The chain uses TRBV4-3 and TRBJ1-2; perhaps TRBD1 as D (5 bases). Trimming took off 0 bases at V and 4 bases at J, with 18 bases between the two ends. The CDR3 consists of 17 residues. From germline, CDR1 is LGHNA and CDR2 YSLEER.

This clonotype was seen a few times. V gene TRBV4-1 combines with J gene TRBJ1-4, with D unresolved. CDR1 is MGHRA, CDR2 YSYEKL, per germline. The CDR3 runs 17 residues. Trimming pared 4 bases from V and 4 bases from J, leaving 19 bases between. CDR3 DNA: TGCGCCAGCAGCCCACCGAAGGACGGAGCATATAATGAAAAACTGTTTTTT. Protein sequence: CASSPPKDGAYNEKLFF.

This rearrangement joins TRBV4-3 to TRBJ1-5; 7 bases are shared with TRBD1. CDR1 is LGHNA and CDR2 is YSLEER in the germline V gene. This CDR3 has 16 amino acids. V lost 0 bases, J lost 6 bases, and 8 bases stayed unmatched. Written as DNA, the CDR3 is TGCGCCAGCAGCCAAGATCCGAACAGGGGCCCTCAGCCCCAGCATTTT. This sequence encodes CASSQDPNRGPQPQHF.

This clonotype came up many times. The V gene is TRBV5-1, the J gene TRBJ2-1; the match to TRBD2 covers 8 bases. The CDR3 contains 16 residues. Trimming cost V 4 bases and J 10 bases; bases outside gene matches: 16. Germline CDR1 and CDR2: SGHRS and YFSETQ. The CDR3 spells CASSPYGGAGVGEQFF. DNA for the CDR3: TGCGCCAGCAGCCCCTACGGGGGGGCAGGGGTCGGGGAGCAGTTCTTC.

The genes are TRBV20-1 and TRBJ2-3, with a possible D match to TRBD1 (5 bases). The CDR3 contains 17 residues. Looked up from germline, CDR1 is DFQATT and CDR2 is SNEGSKA (reference sequence). The V end was cut by 0 bases, the J end by 1 base, with 17 bases between. CDR3 in amino acids: CSARDPSRGRGTDTQYF. The CDR3 coding sequence is TGCAGTGCTAGAGATCCCTCAAGGGGTCGGGGCACAGATACGCAGTATTTT.

By share, this clonotype counts as medium-sized. The V gene is TRBV20-1, the J gene TRBJ2-5; weak D call: TRBD2 (6 bases). The CDR3 runs to 15 residues. V gave up 3 bases and J gave up 5 bases, with 19 bases separating them. From germline, CDR1 is DFQATT and CDR2 SNEGSKA (reference sequence). CDR3 amino acids: CSASLGGGGGETQYF. CDR3 sequence (DNA): TGCAGTGCTAGTTTGGGGGGAGGTGGAGGGGAGACCCAGTACTTC.

This clonotype occurred many times. The V and J genes are TRBV4-2 and TRBJ1-1; no reliable D call. Germline loops: CDR1 LGHNA, CDR2 YNFKEQ. V was pared by 1 base and J by 1 base, with 13 bases between. The CDR3 extends over 16 amino acids. The CDR3 reads CASSQGLFGENTEAFF. Here the CDR3 DNA reads TGTGCCAGCAGCCAAGGCCTCTTCGGAGAGAACACTGAAGCTTTCTTT.

This clonotype was observed many times. V and J are TRBV5-4 and TRBJ2-3; D could derive from TRBD1 or TRBD2 (6 bases each). The V and J ends lost 6 bases and 2 bases respectively, with 13 bases between them. Per germline, CDR1 SGHNT and CDR2 YYREEE (reference sequence). The CDR3 extends over 14 amino acids. CDR3 sequence (DNA): TGTGCCAGCAAGGGGGGAGGTCTCACAGATACGCAGTATTTT. The encoded protein is CASKGGGLTDTQYF. Combining the CDR3 with reference TRBV5-4 and TRBJ2-3 gives the whole variable domain ETGVTQSPTHLIKTRGQQVTLRCSSQSGHNTVSWYQQALGQGPQFIFQYYREEENGRGNFPPRFSGLQFPNYSSELNVNALELDDSALYLCASKGGGLTDTQYFGPGTRLTVL.

This clonotype came up many times. The chain combines TRBV28 with TRBJ1-5, with 11 bases identical to TRBD1. The CDR3 is made up of 16 amino acids. The V gene's germline CDR1 is MDHEN and CDR2 SYDVKM. V dropped 1 base and J dropped 6; count of bases not matched to a gene: 5. The CDR3: CASSLFRGTGGQPQHF. The CDR3 coding sequence is TGTGCCAGCAGTTTATTTAGGGGGACAGGGGGTCAGCCCCAGCATTTT.

The chain joins TRBV13 to TRBJ2-7; tentative D call: TRBD2 (6 bases). This CDR3 is built from 14 residues. Germline lookup yields CDR1 PRHDT and CDR2 FYEKMQ (reference sequence). Trimming left V 3 bases short and J 2 bases short, with 11 bases between. The CDR3 loop reads CASSLGGSPYEQYF. In DNA form, the CDR3 reads TGTGCCAGCAGCTTGGGGGGATCTCCCTACGAGCAGTACTTC.

At least ten counts were recorded for this clonotype. This sequence joins TRBV5-1 and TRBJ2-7; the match to TRBD1 covers 7 bases. From germline, CDR1 is SGHRS and CDR2 YFSETQ. V gave up 6 bases and J gave up 2 bases; unmatched junction bases: 8. There are 14 residues in the CDR3. The CDR3 sequence: CASTEGDSAYEQYF. The CDR3 region has the DNA TGCGCCAGCACCGAAGGGGACAGTGCCTACGAGCAGTACTTC.

The chain uses TRBV20-1 and TRBJ2-3; D perhaps matches TRBD2 (7 bases). The CDR3 is 15 amino acids. The V gene's germline CDR1 is DFQATT and CDR2 SNEGSKA (reference sequence). Between the trimmed V and J ends, which lost 0 bases and 6 bases, there was a span of 16 bases. CDR3 sequence: CSARDGGAGRDTQYF. The CDR3 region has the DNA TGCAGTGCTAGAGATGGGGGGGCGGGCCGGGATACGCAGTATTTT.

This chain uses TRBV9 with TRBJ1-6; perhaps TRBD1 as D (6 bases). V gave up 3 bases and J gave up 9 bases, with 13 bases separating them. Per germline, CDR1 SGDLS and CDR2 YYNGEE. This CDR3 region has 14 residues. CDR3 bases: TGTGCCAGCAGCGCGCGCACACAGGGTTCACCCCTCCACTTT. Protein: CASSARTQGSPLHF. Based on the CDR3 plus reference TRBV9 and TRBJ1-6, the full variable domain is DSGVTQTPKHLITATGQRVTLRCSPRSGDLSVYWYQQSLDQGLQFLIQYYNGEERAKGNILERFSAQQFPDLHSELNLSSLELGDSALYFCASSARTQGSPLHFGNGTRLTVT.

This clonotype has a count of ten or more. The V gene is TRBV5-1, the J gene TRBJ1-2; possibly TRBD1 for D (6 bases). The CDR3 runs 13 residues. Trimming removed 2 bases at V and 3 bases at J, with 8 bases between. Germline V gene sequence: CDR1 SGHRS, CDR2 YFSETQ. The CDR3 sequence is CASSFGGDYGYTF. For the CDR3, the DNA is TGCGCCAGCAGCTTTGGGGGCGACTATGGCTACACCTTC. Full variable domain (remainder filled in from reference TRBV5-1 and TRBJ1-2): KAGVTQTPRYLIKTRGQQVTLSCSPISGHRSVSWYQQTPGQGLQFLFEYFSETQRNKGNFPGRFSGRQFSNSRSEMNVSTLELGDSALYLCASSFGGDYGYTFGSGTRLTVV.

This clonotype has ten or more counts. This chain joins TRBV7-3 and TRBJ2-3; D call uncertain. The V gene's germline CDR1 is SGHTA and CDR2 FQGTGA. The V gene lost 5 bases and the J gene lost 4 bases, with 10 bases spanning the gap. The CDR3 runs to 13 residues. The CDR3 protein is CASSPGPSDTQYF. Here the CDR3 DNA reads TGTGCCAGCAGCCCCGGACCATCAGATACGCAGTATTTT.

This clonotype was found many times. J is TRBJ2-5 and V is TRBV15; a possible D gene is TRBD2 (5 bases). The germline gives CDR1 LNHNV, CDR2 YYDKDF (reference sequence). The V and J ends lost 0 bases and 5 bases respectively, with 10 bases between them. This CDR3 spans 14 amino acids. As DNA, the CDR3 is TGTGCCACCAGCAGAGACCGGGGATCCGAGACCCAGTACTTC. Protein sequence: CATSRDRGSETQYF.